This TCR beta chain was profiled in a study of blood T cell repertoires in COVID-19. Study information: The samples span acute and convalescent COVID-19 from the United States, Italy and Spain. PBMCs, B-cell-depleted T cells, or T cells were the source of the cDNA or gDNA that made up the material.

The ends were cut back, 5 bases at V and 5 bases at J, with 10 bases in the middle. This CDR3 region has 13 residues. Germline V lookup: CDR1 SGHKS, CDR2 YYEKEE (reference sequence). Per the original methods: For nucleated cells, counts were estimated from reference gene primer amplification. TCRdb keeps only in-frame clones here, not all; method: immunoSEQ multiplex PCR. D and trimming were read from the DNA, whereas the V and J calls and clone size are those reported in that table. The data hold some 250,000 clones, with about four fifths observed a single time. The chain carries TRBV5-5 and TRBJ1-4; possible D gene TRBD1, 6 bases. The sequence derives from a man older than 75 with acute or convalescent COVID-19. Sequencing was performed on peripheral blood. CDR3 sequence reads: CASSEGTNEKLFF. The CDR3 DNA is TGTGCCAGCAGTGAGGGGACAAATGAAAAACTGTTTTTT.